These 27 T cell receptor beta chains came from one sample sequenced in a study of Ad26.COV2.S vaccination and SARS-CoV-2 variants. Treatment specified: 19 received Ad26.COV2.S at low or high dose, single or two shots; about five received placebo; per-sample allocation not given. Each sample was drawn 63 days after the first injection (of vaccine or placebo). The table came from immunoSEQ multiplex PCR; TCRdb's copy has only in-frame clones and leaves some out. The sample includes about 350,000 clones, 87% of them seen just once. Source: peripheral blood, taken in a trial of Ad26.COV2.S vaccine versus placebo. These receptors were taken from a person aged 18-60 years who received the Ad26.COV2.S COVID-19 vaccine or a placebo.

The J gene is TRBJ1-1, the V gene TRBV14, with D unresolved. Looked up from germline, CDR1 is SGHDN and CDR2 is FVKESK. This CDR3 spans 11 amino acids. Trimming shortened V by 3 bases and J by 10 bases, and 9 bases separated the two germline ends. The CDR3 here is CASSQGVLAFF. The CDR3, as DNA: TGTGCCAGCAGCCAGGGCGTGTTAGCTTTCTTT.

This clone occurred a few times. The chain combines TRBV5-1 with TRBJ1-4, with 9 bases identical to TRBD1. J lost 1 base, V lost 4 bases, and 2 bases had no gene match. Germline-derived CDR1 and CDR2 are SGHRS and YFSETQ. The length of the CDR3 is 15 residues. The CDR3 sequence is CASSPGQGTNEKLFF. CDR3 coding DNA: TGCGCCAGCAGCCCGGGACAGGGAACTAATGAAAAACTGTTTTTT.

This clone was observed a handful of times. This sequence joins TRBV7-8 and TRBJ2-3; D is perhaps TRBD2 (7 bases). Looked up from germline, CDR1 is SGHVS and CDR2 is FQNEAQ. Trimming left V 0 bases short and J 4 bases short, with 17 bases between. The CDR3 is 17 residues long. CDR3 sequence: CASSLAVRGGLADTQYF. The CDR3 DNA sequence: TGTGCCAGCAGCTTAGCGGTGAGGGGGGGCCTCGCAGATACGCAGTATTTT.

The chain is built from TRBV5-1 and TRBJ1-5; D may be TRBD1 (5 bases). Germline V gene lookup returns CDR1 SGHRS and CDR2 YFSETQ. This CDR3 contains 14 residues. V dropped 3 bases and J dropped 3 bases, with 10 bases sitting between them. This CDR3 reads CASSWGGYNQPQHF. In nucleotides, the CDR3 is TGCGCCAGCAGCTGGGGGGGGTACAATCAGCCCCAGCATTTT.

J is TRBJ2-5 and V is TRBV7-9; D assignment may be TRBD1 or TRBD2 (6 bases each). Germline V lookup: CDR1 SEHNR, CDR2 FQNEAQ (reference sequence). This CDR3 is built from 16 residues. The V end lost 5 bases, the J end lost 4 bases, and 20 bases lay between the germline ends. In nucleotides, the CDR3 is TGTGCCAGCAGCCGAAATATGAGACTAGGGGGAGAGACCCAGTACTTC. The encoded protein is CASSRNMRLGGETQYF.

The chain recombines TRBV9 with TRBJ2-3; TRBD2 aligns across 10 bases. Germline lookup yields CDR1 SGDLS and CDR2 YYNGEE. Germline trimming cut 2 bases from V and 0 bases from J; bases unmatched to any gene: 3. The CDR3 has 16 amino acids. DNA of the CDR3: TGTGCCAGCAGCGTTGGACTAGCGGCTAGCACAGATACGCAGTATTTT. Amino acid sequence: CASSVGLAASTDTQYF.

CDR3 protein: CASSLPDRPYYGYTF. CDR3 bases: TGTGCCAGCAGCTTACCCGACAGGCCCTACTATGGCTACACCTTC. This rearrangement joins TRBV5-6 to TRBJ1-2, with D perhaps matching TRBD1 (6 bases). The CDR3 is made up of 15 amino acids. Looked up from germline, CDR1 is SGHDT and CDR2 is YYEEEE. The V gene lost 2 bases and the J gene lost 3 bases, with 14 bases spanning the gap.

The chain is built from TRBV7-8 and TRBJ2-7; no firm D call. Per the germline V gene, CDR1 is SGHVS and CDR2 is FQNEAQ. Trimming cost V 1 base and J 4 bases, with 11 bases left between them. The CDR3 extends over 14 amino acids. The DNA for the CDR3 is TGTGCCAGCAGCTTAGGCCGGGTCGCGTACGAGCAGTACTTC. It encodes CASSLGRVAYEQYF.

The V gene is TRBV6-6, the J gene TRBJ2-5, with a weak D call TRBD1 (5 bases). The V end was cut by 0 bases, the J end by 3 bases, with 11 bases between. The germline CDR1 and CDR2 sequences are MNHNY and SVGAGI (reference sequence). The CDR3 spans 15 residues. The CDR3 protein is CASSYSQGWEETQYF. CDR3 DNA: TGTGCCAGCAGTTACTCCCAGGGTTGGGAAGAGACCCAGTACTTC.

The chain couples TRBV18 to TRBJ1-1; tentative D call: TRBD1 (5 bases). This CDR3 region has 14 residues. V gave up 4 bases and J gave up 3 bases, with 12 bases separating them. CDR1 and CDR2 from the germline V gene are KGHSH and LQKENI. The CDR3 DNA is TGTGCCAGCTCACTCCCGGGGGAGCACACTGAAGCTTTCTTT. Protein sequence: CASSLPGEHTEAFF.

The chain links TRBV30 to TRBJ2-1; the D is unclear. The V and J ends lost 0 bases and 4 bases respectively, with 10 bases between them. This CDR3 spans 14 amino acids. The germline gives CDR1 GTSNPN, CDR2 SVGIG (reference sequence). The CDR3 nucleotides read TGTGCCTGGAGTGTACTACAACTTTACAATGAGCAGTTCTTC. Protein product: CAWSVLQLYNEQFF.

The chain employs TRBV2 and TRBJ1-5; D gene ambiguous. The germline V and J ends were trimmed by 1 base and 3 bases, with 7 bases remaining between them. The germline V gene encodes CDR1 SNHLY and CDR2 FYNNEI. The CDR3 extends over 14 amino acids. The CDR3 spells CASSEGQTNQPQHF. The CDR3 coding sequence is TGTGCCAGCAGTGAAGGGCAGACCAATCAGCCCCAGCATTTT.

The V and J genes are TRBV5-1 and TRBJ2-3; TRBD2 aligns across 7 bases. CDR1 and CDR2 from the germline V gene are SGHRS and YFSETQ. This CDR3 is 15 amino acids long. V lost 5 bases and J lost 4; bases outside the gene matches: 10. Written as DNA, the CDR3 is TGCGCCAGCAGAGGAGGGTTAGCGGGCCCAGATACGCAGTATTTT. Its translation: CASRGGLAGPDTQYF.

The V call is TRBV19, the J call TRBJ1-5; D is ambiguous. Germline V lookup: CDR1 LNHDA, CDR2 SQIVND (reference sequence). Trimming stripped 6 bases from V and 7 bases from J, with 25 bases between. CDR3 length equals 17 residues. CDR3 coding DNA: TGTGCCAGTAGGGCCGTGAGTCCCTGGGGAGTTGGCCAGCCCCAGCATTTT. Protein: CASRAVSPWGVGQPQHF.

A few counts support this clone. The rearrangement uses TRBV25-1 and TRBJ1-5; D not resolved. V was trimmed by 2 bases and J by 5 bases, leaving 10 bases between them. Germline values: CDR1 MGHDK, CDR2 SYGVNS. CDR3 length: 14 amino acids. CDR3 bases: TGTGCCAGCAGTGAAACGGGTTCCCATCAGCCCCAGCATTTT. This codes for CASSETGSHQPQHF. Combining the CDR3 with reference TRBV25-1 and TRBJ1-5 gives the whole variable domain EADIYQTPRYLVIGTGKKITLECSQTMGHDKMYWYQQDPGMELHLIHYSYGVNSTEKGDLSSESTVSRIRTEHFPLTLESARPSHTSQYLCASSETGSHQPQHFGDGTRLSIL.

This clone has only one observation. This chain connects TRBV6-5 to TRBJ2-7; D is possibly TRBD1 or TRBD2 (6 bases each). The CDR3 has 15 residues. CDR1 and CDR2 from the germline V gene are MNHEY and SVGAGI. V was clipped by 4 bases and J by 3 bases, with 16 bases between them. CDR3 residues: CASSSLGGSVYEQYF. The CDR3 DNA follows: TGTGCCAGCAGTTCCCTAGGGGGGTCTGTCTACGAGCAGTACTTC.

CDR3 in DNA: TGTGCCATCACGGTCGACGACAAGGGGGCGACTGGCTACACCTTC. Translating gives CAITVDDKGATGYTF. The V call is TRBV10-3, the J call TRBJ1-2; 7 bases agree with TRBD1. CDR3 length: 15 amino acids. Germline loops: CDR1 ENHRY, CDR2 SYGVKD. The V and J ends lost 7 bases and 7 bases, in that order; junction bases with no gene match: 15.

The chain recombines TRBV14 with TRBJ2-7, with 9 bases that match TRBD1. The CDR3 totals 13 residues. Germline V gene sequence: CDR1 SGHDN, CDR2 FVKESK. Unmatched junction bases numbered 8, after V lost 7 bases and J lost 7 bases. The CDR3 nucleotides are TGTGCCAGCAACCGGGACAGGGCGGGGGAGCAGTACTTC. It encodes CASNRDRAGEQYF. The full variable domain, its missing parts supplied by reference TRBV14 and TRBJ2-7, is EAGVTQFPSHSVIEKGQTVTLRCDPISGHDNLYWYRRVMGKEIKFLLHFVKESKQDESGMPNNRFLAERTGGTYSTLKVQPAELEDSGVYFCASNRDRAGEQYFGPGTRLTVT.

The chain joins TRBV11-3 to TRBJ2-2, with D perhaps TRBD1 (5 bases). The V gene's germline CDR1 is SGHNT and CDR2 YENEEA. V gave up 2 bases and J gave up 2 bases, with 9 bases separating them. The CDR3 runs to 15 residues. In nucleotides, the CDR3 is TGTGCCAGCAGCTTAAGGGGTTTTAACACCGGGGAGCTGTTTTTT. Amino acid sequence: CASSLRGFNTGELFF.

The rearrangement joins TRBV19 to TRBJ2-7, with TRBD1 identical over 7 bases. Germline CDR1 is LNHDA and CDR2 is SQIVND (reference sequence). The CDR3 sequence is 16 residues long. Trimming cost V 3 bases and J 4 bases; bases outside gene matches: 12. As DNA, the CDR3 is TGTGCCAGTAGTATCCTACTTACAGGGGTGAGGTACGAGCAGTACTTC. Residues: CASSILLTGVRYEQYF.

J is TRBJ1-2 and V is TRBV25-1; D might be TRBD1 (5 bases). CDR1 MGHDK and CDR2 SYGVNS come from the germline V gene. Between the trimmed V and J ends, which lost 3 bases and 5 bases, there was a span of 10 bases. The CDR3 sequence is 13 residues long. The CDR3 here is CASSETGLYGYTF. The CDR3 DNA follows: TGTGCCAGCAGTGAGACGGGACTGTATGGCTACACCTTC.

A remark on this clone: Because the CDR3 is missing its conserved closing phenylalanine or tryptophan, this is likely a read error. The DNA is omitted, as the CDR3 cannot be located on it reliably, and the CDR3 follows TCRdb's listing. The V gene is TRBV5-8, the J gene TRBJ1-1; the table assigns TRBD1, which was not confirmed against the DNA. Germline V lookup: CDR1 SGHTS, CDR2 YDEGEE. The CDR3 is 11 amino acids in total, end residues counted. The CDR3 sequence: CASSLDNRGSA.

The chain joins TRBV4-1 to TRBJ1-4; D unclear. The CDR3 length is 14 residues. The ends were cut back, 4 bases at V and 3 bases at J, with 9 bases in the middle. Germline V CDR1 and CDR2: MGHRA, YSYEKL. The DNA for the CDR3 is TGCGCCAGCAGCCGCGGGCCCTCTAATGAAAAACTGTTTTTT. It yields the protein CASSRGPSNEKLFF.

The gene calls are TRBV5-5 and TRBJ1-1, with D unclear. The V end lost 1 base, the J end lost 1 base, and 2 bases lay between the germline ends. The CDR3 has 12 amino acids. CDR1 is SGHKS, CDR2 YYEKEE, per germline (reference sequence). CDR3 sequence reads: CASSLKNTEAFF. The CDR3 DNA reads TGTGCCAGCAGCTTGAAGAACACTGAAGCTTTCTTT.

The chain couples TRBV7-9 to TRBJ2-7; D is unclear. There are 16 residues in the CDR3. Germline CDR1 SEHNR, CDR2 FQNEAQ (reference sequence). Trimming took off 5 bases at V and 0 bases at J, with 17 bases between the two ends. CDR3: CASSMTRISGSYEQYF. The CDR3 nucleotides read TGTGCCAGCAGCATGACCAGGATTTCGGGCTCCTACGAGCAGTACTTC.

The chain employs TRBV6-2 or TRBV6-3 and TRBJ1-3; D remains ambiguous. Germline V gene sequence: CDR1 MNHEY, CDR2 SVGEGT. Trimming removed 5 bases from V and 0 bases from J, with 11 bases in between. The CDR3 covers 15 residues. The CDR3 DNA follows: TGTGCCAGCAGTCTCCCGGGGAGCTCTGGAAACACCATATATTTT. Protein: CASSLPGSSGNTIYF.

In its sample, this clone was seen once. V gene TRBV5-1 combines with J gene TRBJ2-1; unclear D gene. CDR1 and CDR2 from the germline V gene are SGHRS and YFSETQ. Trimming shortened V by 1 base and J by 0 bases, and 14 bases separated the two germline ends. CDR3 length: 17 residues. CDR3 sequence (DNA): TGCGCCAGCAGCTTGTTTTGGGTGGAGAGCTCCTACAATGAGCAGTTCTTC. Amino acids: CASSLFWVESSYNEQFF.